This entry features one TCR beta chain sequence. V was shortened by 0 bases and J by 2 bases, with 8 bases between the two germline ends. From germline, CDR1 is SGHTA and CDR2 FQGNSA. The CDR3 runs to 14 residues. The data belong to a study of OX40 agonist ivuxolimab in advanced cancers. Overall study context: Treatment of patients was with ivuxolimab, an agonistic anti-OX40 (CD134) antibody.

Excluded were patients having autoimmune disease history or systemic immunosuppression. Peripheral blood came from all dose cohorts at three timepoints. Measured with immunoSEQ multiplex PCR; TCRdb has only the in-frame clones, and not every one. Of about 150,000 clones in the sample, around nine tenths are singletons; the top ten hold roughly 0.99%. Sample: CD4+ or CD8+ T cells sorted from blood, taken in a trial of the OX40 agonist ivuxolimab. This clonotype was sampled from an adult with an advanced solid tumor such as melanoma, head and neck, liver or kidney cancer. The chain recombines TRBV7-2 with TRBJ2-7; D gene unclear. Here the CDR3 reads CASSLAPDTYEQYF. CDR3 in DNA: TGTGCCAGCAGCTTAGCGCCAGATACCTACGAGCAGTACTTC.